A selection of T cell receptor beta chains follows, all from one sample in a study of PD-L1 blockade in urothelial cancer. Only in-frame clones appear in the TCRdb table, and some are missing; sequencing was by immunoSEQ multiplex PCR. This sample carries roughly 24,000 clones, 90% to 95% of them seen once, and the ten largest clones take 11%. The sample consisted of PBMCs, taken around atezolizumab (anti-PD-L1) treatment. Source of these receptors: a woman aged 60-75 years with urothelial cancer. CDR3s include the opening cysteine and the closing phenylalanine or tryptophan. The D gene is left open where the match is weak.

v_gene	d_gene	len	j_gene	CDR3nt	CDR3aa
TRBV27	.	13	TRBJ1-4	TGTGCCAGCCGAAAAACAGGGTTTGAAAAACTGTTTTTT	CASRKTGFEKLFF
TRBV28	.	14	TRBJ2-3	TGTGCCAGCGGAGGGCAGATTACCACAGATACGCAGTATTTT	CASGGQITTDTQYF
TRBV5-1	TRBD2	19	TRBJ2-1	TGCGCCAGCAGCTTGGGTCGGACTAGCGGGGGGCCTAGGCTCAATGAGCAGTTCTTC	CASSLGRTSGGPRLNEQFF
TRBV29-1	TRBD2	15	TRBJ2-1	TGCAGCGTTAGGGGGGGCAGCGGGGGGAACAATGAGCAGTTCTTC	CSVRGGSGGNNEQFF
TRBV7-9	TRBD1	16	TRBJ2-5	TGTGCCAGCAGCTCAATTATACGGACAGGCTGGGAGACCCAGTACTTC	CASSSIIRTGWETQYF
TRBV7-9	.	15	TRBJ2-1	TGTGCCAGCAGCCCAGAGGGGGCAGGGGGGAATGAGCAGTTCTTC	CASSPEGAGGNEQFF
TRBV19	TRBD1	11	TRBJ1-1	TGTGCCAGCACCGGGACAGGGGAAGCTTTCTTT	CASTGTGEAFF
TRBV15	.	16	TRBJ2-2	TGTGCCACCAGCAGAGATTCGCTAGTCGGCACCGGGGAGCTGTTTTTT	CATSRDSLVGTGELFF
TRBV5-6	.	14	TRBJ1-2	TGTGCCAGCAGCCCAATGGGGGGGGGCGCTGGCTACACCTTC	CASSPMGGGAGYTF
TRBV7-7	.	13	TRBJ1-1	TGTGCCAGCAGCTTAGGCCAGGGCACTGAAGCTTTCTTT	CASSLGQGTEAFF
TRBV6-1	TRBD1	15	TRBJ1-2	TGTGCCAGCAGTGAAATGACAGGGCGCAACTATGGCTACACCTTC	CASSEMTGRNYGYTF
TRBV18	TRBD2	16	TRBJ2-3	TGTGCCAGCTCCAGCCGGACTAGCGGGACGGCAGATACGCAGTATTTT	CASSSRTSGTADTQYF
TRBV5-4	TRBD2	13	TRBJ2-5	TGTGCCAGCAGCTCGGCGGGGGAGGGGACCCAGTACTTC	CASSSAGEGTQYF
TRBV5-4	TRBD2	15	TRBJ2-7	TGTGCCAGCAGCTTGGCGGGACTAGCAGGTCACGAGCAGTACTTC	CASSLAGLAGHEQYF
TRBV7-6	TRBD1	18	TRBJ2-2	TGTGCCAGCAGCTTACTTCTCTTCACAGGGGACCCCGGGGGGGAGCTGTTTTTT	CASSLLLFTGDPGGELFF
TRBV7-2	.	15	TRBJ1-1	TGTGCCAGCAGGCGCCAGACAGGAATGAACACTGAAGCTTTCTTT	CASRRQTGMNTEAFF
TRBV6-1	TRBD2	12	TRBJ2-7	TGTGCCAGCAAAGGCGGGGGCTACGAGCAGTACTTC	CASKGGGYEQYF